This T cell receptor (beta chain) was profiled in a study of T-cell reconstitution after alpha-beta-depleted transplantation in children. This clonotype showed up many times. The antigen is not known. Germline is not matched at one junction end, which may reflect a read error. Points from the study as a whole: Where some patients showed high TCRbeta diversity at day 60, it came from recipient T cells and thymic progenitors that had survived.

Construction of the TCRbeta library involved unique molecular identifiers. Each CDR3 protein gets one entry after TCRdb re-called the PCR reads with MiXCR. Among about 300,000 distinct CDR3 sequences listed, roughly 9.1% were seen once. The specimen was PBMCs, collected before TCRalphabeta/CD19-depleted stem cell transplant. The source of this sequence is a boy less than two years old with acute myeloid leukemia, due to receive a stem cell transplant.

CDR3 residues: CASSSTLRMNF. CDR3 DNA: TGTGCCAGCAGTTCGACCCTTAGGATGAACTTC. The rearrangement links TRBV12-3 or TRBV12-4 to TRBJ2-7; D is ambiguous. This CDR3 has 11 residues.